This T cell receptor beta chain was obtained from a study of Tregs in tolerant kidney transplant recipients. Clones were read by immunoSEQ multiplex PCR, and TCRdb kept only the in-frame ones, dropping some. The table includes fewer than 100,000 clones, roughly 93% detected once. V shed 1 base and J shed 0 bases, with 10 bases lying between them. The CDR3 consists of 17 residues. The germline gives CDR1 MGHRA, CDR2 YSYEKL. The specimen was CD4+ T cells from blood, collected before the transplant. The sequence was collected from a human donor who received a combined kidney and bone marrow transplant. The J gene is TRBJ2-6, the V gene TRBV4-1; perhaps TRBD2 as D (6 bases). The CDR3 DNA reads TGCGCCAGCAGCCAAGCCTGGGGGGACTCTGGGGCCAACGTCCTGACTTTC. It translates to CASSQAWGDSGANVLTF.